This TCR beta chain was observed in a study of CD8 T cells in Susac syndrome. Germline values: CDR1 SGHDN, CDR2 FVKESK. The CDR3 has 16 residues. Trimming shortened V by 0 bases and J by 2 bases, and 8 bases separated the two germline ends. When the RNA was reverse transcribed, random hexamers were used with an input of roughly 0.45 to 1 ug. One entry per CDR3 protein, called by TCRdb with MiXCR from the immunoSEQ multiplex PCR reads. The sample holds 84,000 or so distinct CDR3 sequences, approximately 96% seen once. The chain joins TRBV14 to TRBJ2-6; the D is unclear. The source of this sequence is a human donor with Susac syndrome. Input material: CD8+ T cells from PBMCs. For the CDR3, the DNA is TGTGCCAGCAGCCAAGACCAAAGCCCTGGGGCCAACGTCCTGACTTTC. Encoded protein: CASSQDQSPGANVLTF.